These 7 T cell receptor beta chains were all obtained from the same sample, sequenced in a study of T cell responses to AZD1222 COVID-19 vaccine. This table comes from immunoSEQ multiplex PCR, and its TCRdb copy is limited to in-frame clones, with some not included. The sample has over 95,000 clones, roughly nine tenths seen once. This specimen consisted of peripheral blood, obtained on day 0 of AZD1222 vaccination. The receptors come from an adult in good health.

The sample holds a few counts of this clone. The CDR3 loop is CASSTYRGRMNTEAFF. CDR3 DNA sequence: TGTGCCAGCAGTACCTACAGGGGGCGCATGAACACTGAAGCTTTCTTT. The chain joins TRBV6-2 or TRBV6-3 to TRBJ1-1; 9 positions match TRBD1. The V and J ends lost 5 bases and 0 bases, in that order; junction bases with no gene match: 7. The germline V gene has CDR1 MNHEY and CDR2 SVGEGT. The CDR3 is made up of 16 amino acids.

The rearrangement links TRBV5-4 to TRBJ1-1; a possible D gene is TRBD1 (5 bases). The CDR3 is made up of 14 amino acids. V lost 1 base and J lost 4, with 11 bases in between. The germline V gene has CDR1 SGHNT and CDR2 YYREEE (reference sequence). CDR3 nucleotides: TGTGCCAGCAGCTTGAAACGGGGCCTCACTGAAGCTTTCTTT. The encoded protein is CASSLKRGLTEAFF.

This chain links TRBV7-9 with TRBJ2-1; D gene unclear. The CDR3 is made up of 13 amino acids. The V end was cut by 6 bases, the J end by 0 bases, with 6 bases between. Germline CDR1 is SEHNR and CDR2 is FQNEAQ (reference sequence). The DNA for the CDR3 is TGTGCCAGCAGTCTATTCTCCTACAATGAGCAGTTCTTC. Translated, it gives CASSLFSYNEQFF.

This clone was seen once. The V call is TRBV24-1, the J call TRBJ2-2; D is unresolved. V lost 4 bases and J lost 7, with 9 bases in between. Germline CDR1 reads KGHDR; CDR2 reads SFDVKD. The CDR3 is 13 residues long. The CDR3, as DNA: TGTGCCACCAGTGAATTCCCCGGCGGGGAGCTGTTTTTT. Translating it yields CATSEFPGGELFF.

The rearrangement uses TRBV6-2 or TRBV6-3 and TRBJ2-7; 7 bases are shared with TRBD1. The V segment lost 4 bases and the J segment 6 bases; nucleotides outside the gene matches: 9. This CDR3 has 14 residues. Per germline, CDR1 MNHEY and CDR2 SVGEGT. The CDR3 DNA reads TGTGCCAGCAGTTCCACAGGGGAATGGGGCGAGCAGTACTTC. As protein: CASSSTGEWGEQYF.

The chain couples TRBV27 to TRBJ2-2; TRBD1 might be the D (6 bases). CDR3 length equals 16 residues. Germline values: CDR1 MNHEY, CDR2 SMNVEV (reference sequence). Trimming stripped 3 bases from V and 0 bases from J, with 11 bases between. The chain's CDR3 is CASSFLTGSNTGELFF. The CDR3 region has the DNA TGTGCCAGCAGTTTTTTGACAGGATCGAACACCGGGGAGCTGTTTTTT.

V and J are TRBV5-1 and TRBJ1-1; 11 nucleotides agree with TRBD1. J lost 6 bases, V lost 4 bases, and 5 bases had no gene match. The CDR3 extends over 14 amino acids. Germline loops: CDR1 SGHRS, CDR2 YFSETQ. CDR3 loop: CASSLGQGAPEAFF. The CDR3 DNA sequence: TGCGCCAGCAGCCTAGGACAGGGGGCCCCTGAAGCTTTCTTT.